This T cell receptor beta chain came from a study of regulatory T cells in long-lasting Graves disease. Construction of the TCR beta libraries employed iRepertoire HTBI primers in conjunction with Arm-PCR of CDR3 regions. MiXCR, applied by TCRdb to the multiplex PCR reads, yields one record per CDR3 protein. The sample has 580,000 or so distinct CDR3 sequences, about 16% seen once. Time point of the sample: newly diagnosed GD, antithyroid drugs for less than 3 months. There was RNA extracted from PBMCs, and the TCR library was made from it. The patients were enrolled through endocrinology in Xi'an, China. Looked up from germline, CDR1 is SGHRS and CDR2 is YFSETQ. There are 17 residues in the CDR3. J gave up 1 base and V 0 bases, and 8 bases lay outside the gene matches. The same sample was also used in a study of T cells in Graves' hyperthyroidism and ophthalmopathy.

Sequencing used peripheral blood mononuclear cells (PBMCs), obtained at new diagnosis, from a patient treated with antithyroid drugs. The rearrangement uses TRBV5-1 and TRBJ1-1, with 8 positions matching TRBD1. This TCR derives from a man aged 18 to 30 with Graves disease. This CDR3 is CASSLDGRGPRNTEAFF. The CDR3 DNA reads TGCGCCAGCAGCTTGGACGGCAGGGGGCCAAGGAACACTGAAGCTTTCTTT.